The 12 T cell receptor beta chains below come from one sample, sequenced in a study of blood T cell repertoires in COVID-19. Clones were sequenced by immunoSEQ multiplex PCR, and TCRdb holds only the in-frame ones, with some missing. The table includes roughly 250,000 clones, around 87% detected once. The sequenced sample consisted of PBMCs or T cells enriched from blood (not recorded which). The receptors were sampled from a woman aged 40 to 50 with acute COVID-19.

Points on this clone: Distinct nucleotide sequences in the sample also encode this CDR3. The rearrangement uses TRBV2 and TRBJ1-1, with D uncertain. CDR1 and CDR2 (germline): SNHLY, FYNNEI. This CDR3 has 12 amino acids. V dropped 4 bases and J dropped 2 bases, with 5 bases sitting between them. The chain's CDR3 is CASSGQNTEAFF. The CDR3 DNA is TGTGCCAGCAGTGGGCAAAACACTGAAGCTTTCTTT.

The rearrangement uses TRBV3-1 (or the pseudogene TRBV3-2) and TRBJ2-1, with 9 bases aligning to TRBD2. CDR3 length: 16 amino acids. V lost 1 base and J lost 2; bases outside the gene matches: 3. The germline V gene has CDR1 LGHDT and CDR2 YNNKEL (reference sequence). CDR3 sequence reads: CASSQVPSGAYNEQFF. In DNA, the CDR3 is TGTGCCAGCAGCCAAGTCCCTAGCGGGGCCTACAATGAGCAGTTCTTC.

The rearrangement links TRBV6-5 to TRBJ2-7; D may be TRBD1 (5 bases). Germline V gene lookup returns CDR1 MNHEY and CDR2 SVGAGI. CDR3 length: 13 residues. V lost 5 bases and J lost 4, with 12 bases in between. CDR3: CASSLSQGYEQYF. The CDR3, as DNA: TGTGCCAGCAGTCTAAGTCAGGGATACGAGCAGTACTTC.

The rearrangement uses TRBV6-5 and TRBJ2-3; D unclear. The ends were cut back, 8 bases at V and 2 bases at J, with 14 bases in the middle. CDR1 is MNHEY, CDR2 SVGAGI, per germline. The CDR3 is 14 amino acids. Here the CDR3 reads CASSISRNTDTQYF. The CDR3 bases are TGTGCCAGCTCTATCTCGAGAAACACAGATACGCAGTATTTT.

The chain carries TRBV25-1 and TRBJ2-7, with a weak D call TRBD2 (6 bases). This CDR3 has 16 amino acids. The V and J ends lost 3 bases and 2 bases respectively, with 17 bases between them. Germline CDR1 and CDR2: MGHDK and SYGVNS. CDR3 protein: CASSDDRRGGPYEQYF. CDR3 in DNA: TGTGCCAGCAGTGACGACCGCCGTGGAGGGCCCTACGAGCAGTACTTC.

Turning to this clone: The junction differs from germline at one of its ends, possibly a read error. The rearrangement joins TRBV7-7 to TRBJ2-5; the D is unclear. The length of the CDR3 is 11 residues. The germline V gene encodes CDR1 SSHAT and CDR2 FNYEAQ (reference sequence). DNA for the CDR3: TGTGCTAGCAGCTCCACGGGGACCCAGTACTTC. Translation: CASSSTGTQYF.

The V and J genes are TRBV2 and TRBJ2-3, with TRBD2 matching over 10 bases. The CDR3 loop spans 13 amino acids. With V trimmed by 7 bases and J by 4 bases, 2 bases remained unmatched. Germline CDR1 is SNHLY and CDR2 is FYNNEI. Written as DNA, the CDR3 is TGTGCCAGCAAGCTAGCGGGAGCAGATACGCAGTATTTT. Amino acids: CASKLAGADTQYF.

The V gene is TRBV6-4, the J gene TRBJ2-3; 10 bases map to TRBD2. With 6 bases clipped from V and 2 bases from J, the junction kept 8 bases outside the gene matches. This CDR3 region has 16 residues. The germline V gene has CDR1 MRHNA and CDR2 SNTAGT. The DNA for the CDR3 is TGTGCCAGCAGCCACGGGACTAGCGATACCACAGATACGCAGTATTTT. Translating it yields CASSHGTSDTTDTQYF.

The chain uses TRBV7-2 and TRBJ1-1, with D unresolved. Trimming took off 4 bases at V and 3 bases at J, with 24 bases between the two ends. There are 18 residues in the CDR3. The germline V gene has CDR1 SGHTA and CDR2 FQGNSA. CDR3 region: CASSSITRSRVFDTEAFF. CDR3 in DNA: TGTGCCAGCAGCTCGATTACCCGGTCGAGGGTATTTGACACTGAAGCTTTCTTT.

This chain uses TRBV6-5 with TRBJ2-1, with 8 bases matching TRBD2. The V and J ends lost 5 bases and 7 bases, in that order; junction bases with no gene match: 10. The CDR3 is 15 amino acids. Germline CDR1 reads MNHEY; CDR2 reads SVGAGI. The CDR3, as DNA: TGTGCCAGCAGTCGGACCGGGGGGGTGGTAAATGAGCAGTTCTTC. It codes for CASSRTGGVVNEQFF.

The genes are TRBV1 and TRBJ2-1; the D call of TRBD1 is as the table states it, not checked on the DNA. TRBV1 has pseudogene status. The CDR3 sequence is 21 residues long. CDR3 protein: CTSSQDRAGQGVSSSYNEQFF. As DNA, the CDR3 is TGCACCAGCAGCCAAGATCGGGCGGGACAGGGGGTGAGTAGCTCCTACAATGAGCAGTTCTTC.

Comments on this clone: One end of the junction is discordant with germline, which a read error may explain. In DNA, the CDR3 is TGCGCCAGCAGCCAAGCCCTGATAGCGGGAGGCTACGAACAGTACTTC. It specifies CASSQALIAGGYEQYF. The chain links TRBV4-1 to TRBJ2-7; 10 bases align to TRBD2. Per germline, CDR1 MGHRA and CDR2 YSYEKL. This CDR3 is built from 16 residues.